The 6 T cell receptor beta chains listed next were all sequenced from one sample in a study of CD8+ T cells in alopecia areata. As the sequencing template, cDNA was produced by extracting RNA and reverse transcribing it. Sequencing used immunoSEQ multiplex PCR; TCRdb keeps in-frame clones, though not all of them. The data hold some 160,000 clones, with approximately 65% observed a single time. Stated treatment: oral pan-JAK inhibitor, 5-10 mg twice daily. The material was CD4+ T cells sorted from blood, obtained at week 4, from a patient treated with tofacitinib. These TCRs come from a human donor with alopecia areata.

The table lists this clone with a few counts. This rearrangement joins TRBV4-3 to TRBJ1-1; D is unclear. V dropped 8 bases and J dropped 0 bases, with 10 bases sitting between them. This CDR3 has 13 residues. CDR1 and CDR2 (germline): LGHNA, YSLEER. CDR3 sequence: CASGTELNTEAFF. The CDR3 DNA sequence: TGCGCCAGCGGTACAGAGTTGAACACTGAAGCTTTCTTT.

This clone appeared once. V usage is TRBV25-1 and J usage is TRBJ1-1; D unclear. The CDR3 is 13 amino acids. CDR1 is MGHDK, CDR2 SYGVNS, per germline. Trimming left V 8 bases short and J 1 base short, with 11 bases between. DNA of the CDR3: TGTGCCAGCCGCCCGCTCCGGAACACTGAAGCTTTCTTT. This encodes CASRPLRNTEAFF.

The gene calls are TRBV19 and TRBJ1-6, with D possibly matching TRBD1 (5 bases). The V and J ends lost 1 base and 9 bases respectively, with 13 bases between them. There are 15 residues in the CDR3. Germline V CDR1 and CDR2: LNHDA, SQIVND (reference sequence). This chain's CDR3 is CASSIVGTGSSPLHF. Written as DNA, the CDR3 is TGTGCCAGTAGTATAGTGGGGACGGGATCTTCACCCCTCCACTTT.

This clone has only one observation. CDR3 nucleotide sequence: TGTGCCAGCAGTTACTACGGGGGGCCGGGCACTGAAGCTTTCTTT. This gives the protein CASSYYGGPGTEAFF. The chain combines TRBV6-5 with TRBJ1-1; D perhaps matches TRBD1 (6 bases). V shed 1 base and J shed 4 bases, with 13 bases lying between them. Germline V gene data show CDR1 as MNHEY and CDR2 as SVGAGI. The CDR3 is 15 residues long.

This chain joins TRBV25-1 and TRBJ1-2; 8 bases line up with TRBD1. The junction had 6 bases not matched to a gene; V was cut back by 2 bases and J by 4 bases. Germline V gene lookup returns CDR1 MGHDK and CDR2 SYGVNS. The CDR3 contains 15 residues. CDR3 loop: CASSERTGKPYGYTF. The CDR3 nucleotides read TGTGCCAGCAGTGAACGGACAGGGAAACCCTATGGCTACACCTTC.

The J gene is TRBJ2-2, the V gene TRBV7-6; D is ambiguous. The CDR3 extends over 12 amino acids. Germline V lookup: CDR1 SGHVS, CDR2 FNYEAQ. V lost 5 bases, J lost 0 bases, and 1 base lay in between. The CDR3 coding sequence is TGTGCCAGCAGCGCGAACACCGGGGAGCTGTTTTTT. Translation gives CASSANTGELFF.